The present TCR beta chain was sequenced within a study of CXCR3-negative and CXCR3-positive naive CD8 T cells. TRB cDNA was prepared as libraries by UMI-labeled 5' RACE. TCRdb derives one entry per CDR3 protein from the 5' RACE reads, leaving out DNA. The specimen's table records tens of thousands of distinct CDR3 sequences. Overall study results and limits: Whereas memory cells differed, naive CXCR3-negative and CXCR3-positive cells shared similar TRBV-TRBJ usage.

Worth noting for this clonotype: Its specificity is unknown.

Every CD8+ subset sample held around 300,000 flow-sorted cells, done in triplicate. Input material: naive CXCR3- CD8+ T cells from blood. Sample subset: CD45RO-CCR7+CD27+CD95- naive CD8+ T cells lacking CXCR3 (TNR3-). The clonotype was recovered from a human donor in good health. Some clones in this sample may be carry-over from other donors' samples.

This CDR3 is CSVEYATSGLGTDTQYF. The chain recombines TRBV29-1 with TRBJ2-3; TCRdb outputs TRBD2, but without DNA this stays unchecked. This CDR3 has 17 amino acids. Germline V gene sequence: CDR1 SQVTM, CDR2 ANQGSEA.